This TCR beta chain was sequenced for a study of T-cell memory formation after mild COVID-19. Study as a whole: Largely, TCR clusters stayed within a single donor. Overall study results and limits: The study found balanced CD4/CD8 in clones contracting day 15 to 85 and a CD4+ lean in later expanders. Some responding clones appeared in pre-infection memory, suggesting cross-reactive memory joined.

Comment on this clonotype: The antigen is not known.

After 5'RACE with constant-segment primers, TCR alpha and TCR beta cDNA libraries carrying sample barcodes and UMIs were obtained. MiXCR was run by TCRdb on the 5' RACE reads, yielding one entry per CDR3 protein. The data contain 350,000 or so distinct CDR3 sequences, 10% to 15% of them singletons. Germline loops: CDR1 SGHTA, CDR2 FQGNSA. V dropped 8 bases and J dropped 5; count of bases not matched to a gene: 7. CDR3 length: 13 residues. Input material: PBMCs or a T cell subset sorted from them (not recorded which). The chain uses TRBV7-2 and TRBJ2-5, with 8 bases matching TRBD2. This TCR was recovered from a man aged 18 to 30 who had mild COVID-19 (a few samples of this study predate the infection). Cell type and time point are not known. The CDR3 nucleotides are TGTGCCAGCGCCCGCGGGAGGCTGGAGACCCAGTACTTC. Its protein is CASARGRLETQYF.